The 6 T cell receptor beta chains listed next were all sequenced from one sample in a study of T cells in Graves' hyperthyroidism and ophthalmopathy. From RNA transcripts, TCR beta CDR3 regions were amplified. Using the HTBI primer set, a first-round RT-PCR was run on the TCR CDR3. From the multiplex PCR reads, TCRdb called clonotypes with MiXCR, one entry per CDR3 protein. This sample carries 600,000 to 650,000 distinct CDR3 sequences, about 17% of them seen once, and the ten largest clones take around 3.9%. The sample consisted of blood. These receptors were taken from a woman younger than 45 with Graves' hyperthyroidism.

Many counts were recorded for this clonotype. The J gene is TRBJ2-4, the V gene TRBV28; D perhaps matches TRBD2 (5 bases). There are 13 residues in the CDR3. The ends were cut back, 3 bases at V and 5 bases at J, with 8 bases in the middle. Germline-derived CDR1 and CDR2 are MDHEN and SYDVKM. Here the CDR3 DNA reads TGTGCCAGCAGTTTCCCGCGGGAAAACATTCAGTACTTC. Translating gives CASSFPRENIQYF.

To note about this clonotype: This may arise from a read error, as a much more abundant clone is one base away. The chain joins TRBV6-1 to TRBJ1-1, with D tentatively TRBD1 (5 bases). The CDR3 is 13 amino acids. CDR1 and CDR2 (germline): MNHNS, SASEGT. V was cut by 7 bases and J by 7 bases, with 16 bases left in between. In DNA form, the CDR3 reads TGTGCCAGCACCCGGGGCAGGACAATTGAAGCTTTCTTT. Its protein is CASTRGRTIEAFF.

This clonotype occurred a few times. The chain joins TRBV20-1 to TRBJ1-4, with D perhaps matching TRBD1 (6 bases). Germline loops: CDR1 DFQATT, CDR2 SNEGSKA (reference sequence). The V and J ends lost 3 bases and 4 bases respectively, with 12 bases between them. The CDR3 sequence is 14 residues long. The CDR3 region has the DNA TGCAGTGCTAGCCCGGACAGATATAATGAAAAACTGTTTTTT. Protein product: CSASPDRYNEKLFF.

This clonotype was observed at least ten times. CDR3 bases: TGTGCCTGGAGTGTAGTCAGGGTGGCTAATGAGCAGTTCTTC. It codes for CAWSVVRVANEQFF. The V and J genes are TRBV30 and TRBJ2-1, with a possible D match to TRBD1 (5 bases). In germline, CDR1 is GTSNPN, CDR2 SVGIG (reference sequence). V was trimmed by 0 bases and J by 7 bases, leaving 13 bases between them. This CDR3 spans 14 amino acids. The full variable domain, its missing parts supplied by reference TRBV30 and TRBJ2-1, is SQTIHQWPATLVQPVGSPLSLECTVEGTSNPNLYWYRQAAGRGLQLLFYSVGIGQISSEVPQNLSASRPQDRQFILSSKKLLLSDSGFYLCAWSVVRVANEQFFGPGTRLTVL.

This chain joins TRBV27 and TRBJ1-5; D perhaps matches TRBD1 (6 bases). Germline V lookup: CDR1 MNHEY, CDR2 SMNVEV (reference sequence). There are 17 residues in the CDR3. V lost 2 bases, J lost 1 base, and 15 bases lay in between. CDR3 sequence reads: CASSLGWRQGSNQPQHF. CDR3 bases: TGTGCCAGCAGTTTAGGTTGGAGGCAGGGGAGCAATCAGCCCCAGCATTTT.

This clonotype has a count of ten or more. The chain employs TRBV7-2 and TRBJ2-3, with D hard to call. CDR3 length: 12 residues. The V gene's germline CDR1 is SGHTA and CDR2 FQGNSA. Trimming pared 8 bases from V and 3 bases from J, leaving 9 bases between. CDR3 loop: CASSQTTDTQYF. The CDR3 nucleotides are TGTGCCAGCTCCCAAACGACAGATACGCAGTATTTT.